A selection of T cell receptor beta chains follows, all from one sample in a study of T cells after yellow fever vaccination. TCRdb re-called the 5' RACE reads with MiXCR, one entry per CDR3 protein. The table shows about 220,000 distinct CDR3 sequences, with approximately 3% occurring only once. The specimen was CD4+ T cells sorted from PBMCs, collected 10 days after the yellow fever booster vaccination. The receptors stem from a man aged 18-30 years who received the YFV17D yellow fever vaccine. CDR3s include the opening cysteine and the closing phenylalanine or tryptophan. A D gene is named only where the DNA matches it firmly. Expanded clones are given a class, and other clones once, few, many or no size at all.

v_call	d_call	clone_size	j_call	cdr3_length	cdr3_aa	cdr3_nt
TRBV18	-	many	TRBJ1-2	19	CASSPLPPARDLSNYGYTF	TGTGCCAGCTCACCACTACCCCCGGCAAGAGACCTTTCTAACTATGGCTACACCTTC
TRBV6-1	-	-	TRBJ2-3	13	CASSEGIANTQYF	TGTGCCAGCAGTGAGGGTATCGCAAATACGCAGTATTTT
TRBV10-3	-	many	TRBJ2-7	12	CAISTEFYEQYF	TGTGCCATCAGTACGGAATTCTACGAGCAGTACTTC
TRBV7-2	TRBD2	many	TRBJ2-5	16	CASSRRLAGGLETQYF	TGTGCCAGCAGCCGTAGACTAGCGGGGGGGCTAGAGACCCAGTACTTC
TRBV5-4	-	many	TRBJ1-5	13	CASSLGWGQPQHF	TGTGCCAGCAGCCTGGGGTGGGGGCAGCCCCAGCATTTT
TRBV5-1	-	few	TRBJ2-5	14	CASSPGTRKETQYF	TGCGCCAGCAGCCCCGGGACACGGAAAGAGACCCAGTACTTC
TRBV6-5	-	-	TRBJ1-5	15	CASSYAVGSNQPQHF	TGTGCCAGCAGTTACGCGGTTGGGAGCAATCAGCCCCAGCATTTT
TRBV6-2/TRBV6-3	TRBD2	many	TRBJ2-3	15	CASSYAGGSTDTQYF	TGTGCCAGCAGTTATGCGGGGGGGAGCACAGATACGCAGTATTTT
TRBV10-3	-	many	TRBJ1-2	11	CAISTGYGYTF	TGTGCCATCTCGACAGGCTATGGCTACACCTTC
TRBV20-1	-	-	TRBJ2-5	13	CSARLRGEETQYF	TGCAGTGCTAGGCTCAGGGGGGAAGAGACCCAGTACTTC
TRBV5-1	-	-	TRBJ2-5	17	CASSLSGGVAAYRTQYF	TGCGCCAGCAGCTTGTCCGGGGGTGTGGCGGCCTATAGGACCCAGTACTTC
TRBV27	-	many	TRBJ1-1	15	CASNVGKYSNTEAFF	TGTGCCAGCAATGTCGGGAAATACTCCAACACTGAAGCTTTCTTT
TRBV12-3/TRBV12-4	-	many	TRBJ1-4	14	CASSWGVTNEKLFF	TGTGCCAGCAGTTGGGGTGTCACTAATGAAAAACTGTTTTTT
TRBV10-3	TRBD1	-	TRBJ1-1	15	CAIREGQHMNTEAFF	TGTGCCATCAGGGAGGGACAGCACATGAACACTGAAGCTTTCTTT
TRBV5-1	-	many	TRBJ2-1	13	CASSPRGDNEQFF	TGCGCCAGCAGCCCCCGCGGGGACAATGAGCAGTTCTTC
TRBV7-2	-	many	TRBJ1-5	13	CASLQDLNQPQHF	TGTGCCAGCCTACAGGACCTCAATCAGCCCCAGCATTTT
TRBV5-1	-	few	TRBJ2-1	17	CASSRFSRASSYNEQFF	TGCGCCAGCAGCCGATTTTCTAGGGCAAGCTCCTACAATGAGCAGTTCTTC
TRBV27	-	many	TRBJ1-1	13	CASRGTDDTEAFF	TGTGCCAGTAGAGGGACTGACGACACTGAAGCTTTCTTT
TRBV25-1	-	many	TRBJ1-4	14	CASSDDRGGEKLFF	TGTGCCAGCAGTGACGATCGGGGAGGGGAAAAACTGTTTTTT
TRBV7-8	-	many	TRBJ1-2	15	CASSYYRQDPRGYTF	TGTGCCAGCAGCTATTATCGACAGGACCCGCGTGGCTACACCTTC
TRBV2	-	many	TRBJ2-3	11	CASMETDTQYF	TGTGCCAGCATGGAAACAGATACGCAGTATTTT
TRBV11-2	TRBD1	few	TRBJ2-6	15	CASIPRGQGTNVLTF	TGTGCCAGCATACCCCGGGGACAGGGGACCAACGTCCTGACTTTC
TRBV6-5	-	few	TRBJ1-6	15	CASSTRPRVGSPLHF	TGTGCCAGCAGTACAAGACCTCGGGTAGGCTCACCCCTCCACTTT
TRBV7-2	-	few	TRBJ1-3	16	CASSPRGGANGNTIYF	TGTGCCAGCAGCCCCCGGGGGGGGGCAAATGGAAACACCATATATTTT
TRBV5-4	-	-	TRBJ2-3	15	CASSLAHLSGDTQYF	TGTGCCAGCAGCTTGGCCCACCTCTCTGGAGATACGCAGTATTTT
TRBV12-3/TRBV12-4	-	many	TRBJ2-3	14	CASSLFLVSDTQYF	TGTGCCAGCAGTTTATTTCTAGTTTCCGATACGCAGTATTTT
TRBV21-1	-	many	TRBJ2-4	15	CASSKGDPAKNIQYF	TGTGCCAGCAGCAAGGGGGATCCGGCCAAAAACATTCAGTACTTC
TRBV5-5	TRBD2	many	TRBJ2-5	15	CASSLVVGGAETQYF	TGTGCCAGCAGCTTGGTGGTGGGAGGGGCAGAGACCCAGTACTTC
TRBV5-6	-	few	TRBJ2-3	15	CASSLEQYSTDTQYF	TGTGCCAGCAGCTTGGAACAGTATAGCACAGATACGCAGTATTTT
TRBV25-1	TRBD1	-	TRBJ2-1	14	CASSDLGQYNEQFF	TGTGCCAGCAGTGACTTGGGACAGTACAATGAGCAGTTCTTC
TRBV6-2/TRBV6-3	-	few	TRBJ2-6	17	CASTKRDQGYGANVLTF	TGTGCCAGCACCAAAAGGGATCAGGGATACGGGGCCAACGTCCTGACTTTC
TRBV29-1	-	many	TRBJ2-2	12	CSGGRPTGELFF	TGCAGCGGCGGACGGCCCACCGGGGAGCTGTTTTTT
TRBV6-1	-	many	TRBJ1-5	13	CASSEFGSGPQHF	TGTGCCAGCAGTGAATTCGGGTCTGGGCCCCAGCATTTT
TRBV5-1	-	many	TRBJ2-5	17	CASSLGTARPTQETQYF	TGCGCCAGCAGCTTGGGGACAGCCAGACCCACCCAAGAGACCCAGTACTTC
TRBV20-1	TRBD2	many	TRBJ2-5	14	CSARGRGARETQYF	TGCAGTGCTAGAGGGCGGGGGGCCCGAGAGACCCAGTACTTC
TRBV6-5	-	-	TRBJ2-5	12	CASSRDPGSQYF	TGTGCCAGCAGCCGGGACCCGGGCAGCCAGTACTTC
TRBV12-3/TRBV12-4	TRBD2	few	TRBJ2-5	15	CASSLASGAQETQYF	TGTGCCAGCAGTTTAGCCAGCGGGGCCCAAGAGACCCAGTACTTC
TRBV9	-	few	TRBJ1-1	14	CASSPQVMGTEAFF	TGTGCCAGCAGCCCTCAGGTCATGGGCACTGAAGCTTTCTTT
TRBV5-1	-	few	TRBJ2-5	13	CASSRQVEETQYF	TGCGCCAGCAGTCGACAGGTAGAAGAGACCCAGTACTTC
TRBV7-2	-	-	TRBJ2-1	14	CASSWGWTYNEQFF	TGTGCCAGCAGTTGGGGATGGACTTACAATGAGCAGTTCTTC
TRBV6-6	-	many	TRBJ1-1	15	CASRNRDPRRTEAFF	TGTGCCAGCAGGAACCGGGACCCCAGGCGTACTGAAGCTTTCTTT